This T cell receptor beta chain was identified in a study of cytomegalovirus exposure and HLA in healthy donors. Amplification used 60 Vbeta primers and 13 Jbeta primers. TCRdb's copy holds only in-frame clones and misses some; the assay was immunoSEQ multiplex PCR. There are approximately 93,000 clones in the sample; roughly 67% occur only once, and approximately 6.3% lies in the top ten. V lost 4 bases, J lost 6 bases, and 9 bases stayed unmatched. Looked up from germline, CDR1 is SGHTA and CDR2 is FQGNSA. CDR3 length: 15 residues. The clonotype was recovered from a boy under 18 in good health and CMV-seropositive. This chain uses TRBV7-2 with TRBJ1-2, with 9 bases that match TRBD1. The sample comprised PBMCs. This CDR3 reads CASSSDIWDRDGYTF. The CDR3 DNA reads as TGTGCCAGCAGCTCGGACATCTGGGACAGGGATGGCTACACCTTC.